The 8 T cell receptor beta chains below come from one sample, sequenced in a study of CD4 T cells in relation to SARS-CoV-2 and coronaviruses. Their cognate antigens are unknown. TCRdb's table, derived via immunoSEQ multiplex PCR, lists solely in-frame clones and lacks some. This repertoire shows some 14,000 clones, about 73% found once; its top ten account for less than 20%. Unexposed donor CD4+ T cells date from about 2011-2018, before the COVID-19 pandemic. After nine to ten days of culture, CD4+ T cells were isolated. The sequencing sample was made of CD4+ T cells from PBMCs, cultured in vitro. These receptors were collected from a human donor in good health.

The rearrangement links TRBV12-3 or TRBV12-4 to TRBJ1-5; D call uncertain. The CDR3 loop spans 12 amino acids. The V end was cut by 6 bases, the J end by 7 bases, with 10 bases between. CDR3 bases: TGTGCCAGCAGCAATGGTGAACAGCCCCAGCATTTT. Translation: CASSNGEQPQHF.

Here the CDR3 reads CAWSGWDRGLGANVLTF. As DNA, the CDR3 is TGTGCCTGGAGTGGGTGGGACAGGGGGCTTGGGGCCAACGTCCTGACTTTC. V gene TRBV30 combines with J gene TRBJ2-6; TRBD1 agrees at 12 bases. This CDR3 comprises 17 residues. J was trimmed by 3 bases and V by 1 base; bases with no gene match: 4. CDR1 and CDR2 (germline): GTSNPN, SVGIG (reference sequence).

V and J are TRBV19 and TRBJ2-1; D may be TRBD1 (6 bases). The germline V and J ends were trimmed by 6 bases and 10 bases, with 10 bases remaining between them. Germline CDR1 reads LNHDA; CDR2 reads SQIVND (reference sequence). This CDR3 is 11 amino acids long. Here the CDR3 DNA reads TGTGCCAGTAGGACAGGAAGCGAGCAGTTCTTC. This encodes CASRTGSEQFF.

This clone was seen a single time. The chain uses TRBV9 and TRBJ1-2; D is unresolved. Trimming pared 4 bases from V and 0 bases from J, leaving 16 bases between. This CDR3 contains 16 residues. Germline CDR1 reads SGDLS; CDR2 reads YYNGEE. This CDR3 is CASSLHLKGTNYGYTF. Here the CDR3 DNA reads TGTGCCAGCAGCCTCCACCTCAAGGGAACTAACTATGGCTACACCTTC. Supplemented by reference TRBV9 and TRBJ1-2, the full variable domain reads DSGVTQTPKHLITATGQRVTLRCSPRSGDLSVYWYQQSLDQGLQFLIQYYNGEERAKGNILERFSAQQFPDLHSELNLSSLELGDSALYFCASSLHLKGTNYGYTFGSGTRLTVV.

The chain employs TRBV6-5 and TRBJ2-3; D is perhaps TRBD2 (5 bases). With 3 bases removed from V and 8 bases from J, the gap between germline ends came to 15 bases. The CDR3 length is 14 residues. Germline V gene data show CDR1 as MNHEY and CDR2 as SVGAGI. This CDR3 is CASSYEGVTGTQYF. The CDR3 nucleotides read TGTGCCAGCAGTTATGAGGGCGTCACTGGTACGCAGTATTTT.

CDR3 residues: CASSGTSGSTEQYF. In nucleotides, the CDR3 is TGTGCCAGCAGCGGGACTAGCGGGAGTACCGAGCAGTACTTC. This chain links TRBV7-8 with TRBJ2-7, with 14 bases matching TRBD2. CDR3 length: 14 residues. The germline V gene has CDR1 SGHVS and CDR2 FQNEAQ. V gave up 5 bases and J gave up 6 bases; unmatched junction bases: 3.

The chain couples TRBV19 to TRBJ2-7; 7 nucleotides agree with TRBD1. V gave up 6 bases and J gave up 6 bases; unmatched junction bases: 11. Germline V CDR1 and CDR2: LNHDA, SQIVND (reference sequence). The CDR3 has 14 amino acids. The CDR3 region is CASRTEGARGEQYF. The CDR3 coding sequence is TGTGCCAGTAGAACAGAGGGGGCGAGAGGCGAGCAGTACTTC.

This chain joins TRBV5-4 and TRBJ2-3; TRBD2 matches 7 bases. The germline V gene encodes CDR1 SGHNT and CDR2 YYREEE (reference sequence). J gave up 1 base and V 0 bases, and 8 bases lay outside the gene matches. The CDR3 runs to 17 residues. The CDR3 DNA sequence: TGTGCCAGCAGCTTGGCCAGGGAGGGCGGCCGCACAGATACGCAGTATTTT. Translation gives CASSLAREGGRTDTQYF.